This TCR beta chain appears in the sequencing data of a study of blood T cell repertoires in COVID-19. The assay was immunoSEQ multiplex PCR, and TCRdb's table has in-frame clones only and misses some. The profile shows approximately 110,000 clones, approximately 78% of them singletons. Germline lookup yields CDR1 MDHEN and CDR2 SYDVKM. The ends were cut back, 3 bases at V and 2 bases at J, with 8 bases in the middle. This CDR3 region has 14 residues. V usage is TRBV28 and J usage is TRBJ1-3, with D hard to call. The sample consisted of peripheral blood. This clonotype originated in a man between 65 and 85 years old with acute or convalescent COVID-19. CDR3 residues: CASSFTQAGNTIYF. The CDR3 nucleotides are TGTGCCAGCAGTTTCACCCAGGCTGGAAACACCATATATTTT.